One sample yielded the 8 T cell receptor beta chains listed below, sequenced in a study of OX40 agonist ivuxolimab in advanced cancers. Measured with immunoSEQ multiplex PCR; TCRdb has only the in-frame clones, and not every one. Here the sample spans about 64,000 clones, 82% being singletons. The specimen was CD4+ or CD8+ T cells sorted from blood, collected in a trial of the OX40 agonist ivuxolimab. These receptors all come from an adult with an advanced solid tumor such as melanoma, head and neck, liver or kidney cancer.

The gene calls are TRBV13 and TRBJ1-3; D ambiguous. Trimming left V 5 bases short and J 4 bases short, with 6 bases between. The CDR3 spans 12 residues. CDR1 and CDR2 (germline): PRHDT, FYEKMQ (reference sequence). DNA of the CDR3: TGTGCCAGCAGCGAACGCGGAAACACCATATATTTT. Amino acid sequence: CASSERGNTIYF.

This clone is medium-sized within its sample. CDR3 residues: CASDLFGTGSGTQYF. The DNA for the CDR3 is TGTGCTAGTGATCTATTCGGGACAGGGTCGGGGACCCAGTACTTC. The gene calls are TRBV12-5 and TRBJ2-5, with TRBD1 matching over 9 bases. The CDR3 has 15 amino acids. Germline lookup yields CDR1 LGHNT and CDR2 FRNRAP. After removal of 7 bases from V and 7 bases from J, the junction contained 13 bases not matched to a gene.

The CDR3 nucleotides are TGTGCCAGCAGCCTCGACAGGAGCTACGAGCAGTACTTC. This sequence encodes CASSLDRSYEQYF. The V call is TRBV27, the J call TRBJ2-7; possibly TRBD1 for D (6 bases). The CDR3 is made up of 13 amino acids. V lost 6 bases and J lost 3, with 12 bases in between. In germline, CDR1 is MNHEY, CDR2 SMNVEV (reference sequence).

J is TRBJ1-4 and V is TRBV18, with a weak D call TRBD1 (5 bases). The germline CDR1 and CDR2 sequences are KGHSH and LQKENI. The length of the CDR3 is 14 residues. Trimming pared 2 bases from V and 8 bases from J, leaving 12 bases between. CDR3 bases: TGTGCCAGCTCACCAGGCAGGGTACCAGAAAAACTGTTTTTT. This translates into CASSPGRVPEKLFF.

This chain connects TRBV21-1 to TRBJ2-7; the tabulated D call, TRBD1, remains unverified against the DNA. TRBV21-1 has pseudogene status. This CDR3 is built from 12 residues. The CDR3 spells CASYSDRDEQYF. CDR3 coding DNA: TGTGCCAGCTATTCTGACAGGGACGAGCAGTACTTC.

The J gene is TRBJ1-3, the V gene TRBV5-4; D gene ambiguous. V was pared by 0 bases and J by 0 bases, with 10 bases between. CDR1 and CDR2 (germline): SGHNT, YYREEE (reference sequence). The CDR3 runs 16 residues. CDR3 region: CASSLGTVHSGNTIYF. The CDR3 DNA sequence: TGTGCCAGCAGCTTGGGTACGGTTCACTCTGGAAACACCATATATTTT.

In this sample, this clone turned up a few times. The chain couples TRBV7-9 to TRBJ1-5; no definite D call. V shed 5 bases and J shed 0 bases, with 11 bases lying between them. CDR3 size: 15 residues. The germline gives CDR1 SEHNR, CDR2 FQNEAQ (reference sequence). CDR3: CASSPLGNSNQPQHF. The DNA for the CDR3 is TGTGCCAGCAGCCCCCTAGGCAATAGCAATCAGCCCCAGCATTTT.

This clone has a single count. This rearrangement joins TRBV30 to TRBJ1-1; D unclear. The length of the CDR3 is 11 residues. The germline CDR1 and CDR2 sequences are GTSNPN and SVGIG (reference sequence). V lost 8 bases and J 0 bases, leaving 7 bases between the germline ends. Written as DNA, the CDR3 is TGTGCCGTAAAGATGAACACTGAAGCTTTCTTT. Its protein is CAVKMNTEAFF.